This T cell receptor beta chain was found in a study of T cell responses to AZD1222 COVID-19 vaccine. To note about this clone: Its antigen remains unknown.

This CDR3 has 17 amino acids. The V gene's germline CDR1 is LNHDA and CDR2 SQIVND (reference sequence). V was trimmed by 6 bases and J by 0 bases, leaving 20 bases between them. Whole-study findings and limits: Distributed over spike, vaccine-associated CD4 TCRs predominated at 160-218 and 743-854.

This table comes from immunoSEQ multiplex PCR, and its TCRdb copy is limited to in-frame clones, with some not included. The sample has about 56,000 clones, approximately 83% seen once. The chain carries TRBV19 and TRBJ1-1, with D possibly matching TRBD1 (6 bases). The clonotype comes from an adult in good health. This specimen was peripheral blood, taken on day 0 of AZD1222 vaccination. This CDR3 reads CASRLLRDTGLNTEAFF. The CDR3 DNA sequence: TGTGCCAGTAGGCTACTACGGGACACCGGACTGAACACTGAAGCTTTCTTT.